These 25 T cell receptor beta chains share one sample of origin, sequenced in a study of T cells after yellow fever vaccination. One entry per CDR3 protein results from TCRdb running MiXCR on the 5' RACE reads. Here the sample spans some 400,000 distinct CDR3 sequences, more than 5.5% being singletons. The sequenced sample was PBMCs, obtained 5 days after the yellow fever booster vaccination. Receptors were obtained from a man in his thirties or forties who received the YFV17D yellow fever vaccine.

CDR3 in amino acids: CASTPTSVPYNEQFF. The CDR3 coding sequence is TGTGCCAGCACACCCACTAGCGTGCCCTACAATGAGCAGTTCTTC. The chain couples TRBV19 to TRBJ2-1; 7 nucleotides line up with TRBD2. With V trimmed by 9 bases and J by 2 bases, 10 bases remained unmatched. CDR3 length: 15 residues. Germline CDR1 is LNHDA and CDR2 is SQIVND (reference sequence).

CDR3 DNA: TGCGCCAGCAGCCAAGAATCGACAGGCTATGGCTACACCTTC. As protein: CASSQESTGYGYTF. The chain uses TRBV4-3 and TRBJ1-2, with D possibly being TRBD1 (6 bases). The V gene's germline CDR1 is LGHNA and CDR2 YSLEER. Trimming removed 0 bases at V and 4 bases at J, with 9 bases between. CDR3 size: 14 residues.

The chain combines TRBV7-2 with TRBJ2-7; D is unresolved. The V gene lost 7 bases and the J gene lost 5 bases, with 18 bases spanning the gap. The CDR3 extends over 14 amino acids. Germline CDR1 and CDR2: SGHTA and FQGNSA. This CDR3 is CASTADSARNEQYF. Written as DNA, the CDR3 is TGTGCCAGCACCGCTGACTCGGCTCGAAACGAGCAGTACTTC.

This clonotype was recorded a few times. CDR3 region: CASSGSMGAGDRHTQYF. The CDR3 nucleotides are TGTGCCAGCAGCGGGTCCATGGGGGCGGGAGATCGCCATACGCAGTATTTT. The V and J genes are TRBV9 and TRBJ2-3; a possible D gene is TRBD2 (7 bases). The CDR3 covers 17 residues. V lost 3 bases, J lost 7 bases, and 24 bases lay in between. Germline lookup yields CDR1 SGDLS and CDR2 YYNGEE.

This clonotype came up a few times. The DNA for the CDR3 is TGTGCCACCCGACGAACTGGGACAGGGATAAGCGCCATGAACACTGAAGCTTTCTTT. It encodes CATRRTGTGISAMNTEAFF. This chain joins TRBV28 and TRBJ1-1; 9 bases map to TRBD1. The CDR3 has 19 amino acids. With V trimmed by 10 bases and J by 0 bases, 21 bases remained unmatched. Germline V gene sequence: CDR1 MDHEN, CDR2 SYDVKM.

This clonotype was found a few times. This rearrangement joins TRBV19 to TRBJ2-1; 13 nucleotides align to TRBD2. Trimming at V came to 7 bases and at J to 5 bases, leaving 14 bases not matched to a gene. CDR1 is LNHDA and CDR2 is SQIVND in the germline V gene (reference sequence). The CDR3 contains 18 residues. CDR3 amino acids: CASIRTSGSSDPNNEQFF. DNA of the CDR3: TGTGCCAGTATCCGGACTAGCGGGAGTTCAGATCCGAACAATGAGCAGTTCTTC.

Ten or more counts support this clonotype. The rearrangement links TRBV28 to TRBJ2-7; 7 bases are shared with TRBD1. This CDR3 region has 17 residues. The germline V gene has CDR1 MDHEN and CDR2 SYDVKM. V was clipped by 5 bases and J by 2 bases; unmatched bases: 15. CDR3 in amino acids: CASSPPRGFGQTYEQYF. CDR3 DNA sequence: TGTGCCAGCAGTCCGCCCAGGGGGTTTGGGCAAACCTACGAGCAGTACTTC.

This clonotype was recorded many times. The chain couples TRBV18 to TRBJ2-7; D perhaps matches TRBD2 (6 bases). The CDR3 loop spans 15 amino acids. Germline CDR1 KGHSH, CDR2 LQKENI. The ends were cut back, 4 bases at V and 3 bases at J, with 16 bases in the middle. The CDR3 sequence is CASSRSVAELYEQYF. CDR3 sequence (DNA): TGTGCCAGCTCACGGTCCGTAGCGGAACTCTACGAGCAGTACTTC.

In this sample, this clonotype turned up many times. The chain employs TRBV6-1 and TRBJ2-5; the D call may be TRBD1 or TRBD2 (7 bases each). V was trimmed by 10 bases and J by 6 bases, leaving 21 bases between them. Germline CDR1 and CDR2: MNHNS and SASEGT. CDR3 size: 14 residues. In DNA form, the CDR3 reads TGTGCCACCCGGGGGGCAGGGGGTAAGCAGACCCAGTACTTC. Translated, it gives CATRGAGGKQTQYF.

The V and J genes are TRBV18 and TRBJ2-5; tentatively, D is TRBD2 (6 bases). V lost 1 base, J lost 4 bases, and 10 bases lay in between. CDR1 is KGHSH and CDR2 is LQKENI in the germline V gene. The CDR3 extends over 14 amino acids. The CDR3 DNA reads TGTGCCAGCTCACCACGGGAGGAGCGAGAGACCCAGTACTTC. Protein product: CASSPREERETQYF.

This clonotype has at least ten counts. This chain joins TRBV5-6 and TRBJ1-2; D may be TRBD1 (5 bases). In germline, CDR1 is SGHDT, CDR2 YYEEEE. Trimming pared 5 bases from V and 3 bases from J, leaving 14 bases between. The CDR3 is 14 residues long. The CDR3 is CASRSMTEYYGYTF. The DNA of the CDR3 is TGTGCCAGCAGATCGATGACAGAATACTATGGCTACACCTTC.

The CDR3 DNA is TGCAGTGCTTCCCATCGACAGAGAGGTACTGAAGCTTTCTTT. Translated, it gives CSASHRQRGTEAFF. The rearrangement links TRBV20-1 to TRBJ1-1, with D possibly matching TRBD1 (5 bases). The CDR3 has 14 residues. Per germline, CDR1 DFQATT and CDR2 SNEGSKA (reference sequence). The ends were cut back, 5 bases at V and 5 bases at J, with 18 bases in the middle.

The chain couples TRBV7-2 to TRBJ2-7, with D perhaps matching TRBD2 (5 bases). The germline gives CDR1 SGHTA, CDR2 FQGNSA. The CDR3 loop spans 15 amino acids. Between the trimmed V and J ends, which lost 3 bases and 1 base, there was a span of 13 bases. CDR3 sequence reads: CASSFLVAGSYEQYF. CDR3 nucleotides: TGTGCCAGCAGCTTCCTGGTGGCGGGTTCCTACGAGCAGTACTTC. The whole variable domain, remainder taken from reference TRBV7-2 and TRBJ2-7, is GAGVSQSPSNKVTEKGKDVELRCDPISGHTALYWYRQSLGQGLEFLIYFQGNSAPDKSGLPSDRFSAERTGGSVSTLTIQRTQQEDSAVYLCASSFLVAGSYEQYFGPGTRLTVT.

This sequence joins TRBV7-2 and TRBJ1-1; 7 bases match TRBD1. Germline V gene lookup returns CDR1 SGHTA and CDR2 FQGNSA. The CDR3 is 14 amino acids. Trimming cost V 3 bases and J 4 bases; bases outside gene matches: 5. CDR3 sequence: CASSLGQRLTEAFF. The CDR3, as DNA: TGTGCCAGCAGCTTGGGACAGAGGCTCACTGAAGCTTTCTTT.

This CDR3 reads CASTSALSPTDTQYF. The CDR3 region has the DNA TGTGCCAGCACCTCAGCTCTCTCACCCACAGATACGCAGTATTTT. V is TRBV11-2 and J is TRBJ2-3, with no clear D. Trimming took off 7 bases at V and 2 bases at J, with 16 bases between the two ends. CDR3 length: 15 residues. Germline CDR1 is SGHAT and CDR2 is FQNNGV.

The chain is built from TRBV19 and TRBJ1-1, with a tentative D call TRBD1 (5 bases). CDR1 LNHDA and CDR2 SQIVND come from the germline V gene (reference sequence). V was trimmed by 6 bases and J by 0 bases, leaving 11 bases between them. This CDR3 has 14 amino acids. CDR3 region: CASRLGVLNTEAFF. The CDR3 nucleotides are TGTGCCAGTAGGTTGGGGGTCTTGAACACTGAAGCTTTCTTT.

In the case of this clonotype: One end of the junction varies from germline; a read error may be responsible. The chain employs TRBV20-1 and TRBJ2-1; D is perhaps TRBD2 (7 bases). Germline V gene sequence: CDR1 DFQATT, CDR2 SNEGSKA (reference sequence). The CDR3 spans 16 residues. CDR3 in amino acids: CCASSGGARSYNEQFF. The CDR3 region has the DNA TGCTGTGCTAGTTCTGGGGGGGCGCGCTCCTACAATGAGCAGTTCTTC.

The chain joins TRBV20-1 to TRBJ2-7; D is undetermined. The CDR3 consists of 11 residues. Looked up from germline, CDR1 is DFQATT and CDR2 is SNEGSKA (reference sequence). V lost 4 bases to trimming and J lost 3 bases, with 7 bases between them. DNA of the CDR3: TGCAGTGCTACCCAGGTCTACGAGCAGTACTTC. Translated, it gives CSATQVYEQYF.

In this sample, this clonotype turned up a few times. J is TRBJ2-6 and V is TRBV2, with 13 nucleotides matching TRBD2. The CDR3 runs to 18 residues. J gave up 0 bases and V 7 bases, and 6 bases lay outside the gene matches. Germline V gene lookup returns CDR1 SNHLY and CDR2 FYNNEI. The DNA of the CDR3 is TGTGCCAGCACTCGACTAGCGGGAGGTCCCTCTGGGGCCAACGTCCTGACTTTC. Translated, it gives CASTRLAGGPSGANVLTF.

To note about this clonotype: A read error may be the cause here, since a much bigger clone is one base away. CDR3 in amino acids: CASSLDRGPNTGEPFF. In DNA form, the CDR3 reads TGCGCCAGCAGCTTGGACAGGGGCCCGAACACCGGGGAGCCGTTTTTT. The genes are TRBV5-1 and TRBJ2-2, with 7 bases aligning to TRBD1. Looked up from germline, CDR1 is SGHRS and CDR2 is YFSETQ. CDR3 length equals 16 residues.

This clonotype has at least ten counts. The rearrangement joins TRBV5-1 to TRBJ2-1; maybe TRBD2 (5 bases). This CDR3 spans 12 amino acids. From germline, CDR1 is SGHRS and CDR2 YFSETQ. V lost 4 bases and J 7 bases, leaving 9 bases between the germline ends. In DNA, the CDR3 is TGCGCCAGCAGCCGGGGTGTGAATGAGCAGTTCTTC. Translating gives CASSRGVNEQFF.

Here the CDR3 DNA reads TGTGCCAGCAGCTTAGCGCTAGCGGGAGGGTTGTTCTTC. It codes for CASSLALAGGLFF. The rearrangement joins TRBV7-2 to TRBJ2-1, with 12 bases identical to TRBD2. The CDR3 runs 13 residues. After removal of 0 bases from V and 15 bases from J, the junction contained 3 bases not matched to a gene. Germline V gene lookup returns CDR1 SGHTA and CDR2 FQGNSA.

Ten or more counts support this clonotype. V is TRBV24-1 and J is TRBJ2-7; 9 bases agree with TRBD2. The V segment lost 3 bases and the J segment 4 bases; nucleotides outside the gene matches: 3. This CDR3 is 14 amino acids long. The germline CDR1 and CDR2 sequences are KGHDR and SFDVKD. CDR3 sequence reads: CATSDVAGGYEQYF. Written as DNA, the CDR3 is TGTGCCACCAGTGATGTTGCGGGAGGGTACGAGCAGTACTTC.

The table lists this clonotype with many counts. The chain combines TRBV7-2 with TRBJ1-2; 10 nucleotides line up with TRBD1. Germline CDR1 SGHTA, CDR2 FQGNSA. The length of the CDR3 is 14 residues. J lost 2 bases, V lost 5 bases, and 2 bases had no gene match. The CDR3 loop reads CASSADRGNYGYTF. CDR3 DNA sequence: TGTGCCAGCAGCGCGGACAGGGGGAACTATGGCTACACCTTC.

This clonotype has more than one count but fewer than ten. The V call is TRBV30, the J call TRBJ2-2; 10 bases agree with TRBD2. J lost 1 base, V lost 5 bases, and 1 base had no gene match. CDR3 length equals 14 residues. From germline, CDR1 is GTSNPN and CDR2 SVGIG (reference sequence). CDR3 DNA sequence: TGTGCCTGGCGGACTAGCGGGAACACCGGGGAGCTGTTTTTT. Translating it yields CAWRTSGNTGELFF.